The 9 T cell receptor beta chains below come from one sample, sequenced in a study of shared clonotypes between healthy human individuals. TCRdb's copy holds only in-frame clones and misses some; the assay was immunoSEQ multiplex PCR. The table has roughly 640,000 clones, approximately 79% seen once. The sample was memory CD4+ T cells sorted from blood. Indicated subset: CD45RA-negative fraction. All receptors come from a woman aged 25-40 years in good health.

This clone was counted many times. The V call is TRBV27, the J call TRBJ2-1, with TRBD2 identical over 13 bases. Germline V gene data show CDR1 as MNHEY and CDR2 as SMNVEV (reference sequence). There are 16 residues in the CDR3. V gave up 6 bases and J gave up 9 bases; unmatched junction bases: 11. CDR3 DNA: TGTGCCAGCAGCCCTCCAGGACTAGCGGGAGAAGGTGAGCAGTTCTTC. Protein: CASSPPGLAGEGEQFF.

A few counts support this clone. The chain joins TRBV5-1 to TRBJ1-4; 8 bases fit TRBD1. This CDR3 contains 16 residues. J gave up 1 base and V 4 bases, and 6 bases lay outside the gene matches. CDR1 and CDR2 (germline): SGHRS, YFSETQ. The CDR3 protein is CASSRGGTGTNEKLFF. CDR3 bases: TGCGCCAGCAGCCGGGGCGGGACAGGAACTAATGAAAAACTGTTTTTT.

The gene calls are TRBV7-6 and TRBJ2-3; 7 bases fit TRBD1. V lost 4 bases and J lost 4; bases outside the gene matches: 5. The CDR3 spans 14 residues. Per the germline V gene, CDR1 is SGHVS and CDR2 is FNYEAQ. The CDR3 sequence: CASSSTGVADTQYF. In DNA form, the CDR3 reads TGTGCCAGCAGCTCAACAGGGGTCGCAGATACGCAGTATTTT. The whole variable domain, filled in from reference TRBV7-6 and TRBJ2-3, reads GAGVSQSPRYKVTKRGQDVALRCDPISGHVSLYWYRQALGQGPEFLTYFNYEAQQDKSGLPNDRFSAERPEGSISTLTIQRTEQRDSAMYRCASSSTGVADTQYFGPGTRLTVL.

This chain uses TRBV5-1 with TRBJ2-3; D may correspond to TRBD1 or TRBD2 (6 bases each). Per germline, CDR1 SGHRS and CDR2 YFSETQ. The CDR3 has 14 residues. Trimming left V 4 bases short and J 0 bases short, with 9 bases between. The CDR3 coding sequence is TGCGCCAGCAGCGGGGGGCGGAGCACAGATACGCAGTATTTT. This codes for CASSGGRSTDTQYF.

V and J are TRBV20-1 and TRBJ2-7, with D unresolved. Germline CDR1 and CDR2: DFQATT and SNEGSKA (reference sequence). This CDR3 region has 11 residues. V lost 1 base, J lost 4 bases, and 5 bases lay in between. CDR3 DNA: TGCAGTGCTAGAGCTTCATACGAGCAGTACTTC. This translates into CSARASYEQYF.

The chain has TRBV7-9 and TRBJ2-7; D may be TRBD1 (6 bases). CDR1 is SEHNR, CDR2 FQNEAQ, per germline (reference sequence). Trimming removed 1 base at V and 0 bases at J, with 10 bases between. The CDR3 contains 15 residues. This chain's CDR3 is CASSLERGISYEQYF. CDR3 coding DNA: TGTGCCAGCAGCTTAGAGAGGGGGATCTCCTACGAGCAGTACTTC.

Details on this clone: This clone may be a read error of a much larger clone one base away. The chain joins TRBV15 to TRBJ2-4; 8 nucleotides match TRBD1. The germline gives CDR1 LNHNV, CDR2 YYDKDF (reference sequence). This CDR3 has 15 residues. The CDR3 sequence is CAISTRTGTKNIQYF. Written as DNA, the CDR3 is TGTGCCATCAGCACTCGGACAGGGACCAAAAACATTCAGTACTTC.

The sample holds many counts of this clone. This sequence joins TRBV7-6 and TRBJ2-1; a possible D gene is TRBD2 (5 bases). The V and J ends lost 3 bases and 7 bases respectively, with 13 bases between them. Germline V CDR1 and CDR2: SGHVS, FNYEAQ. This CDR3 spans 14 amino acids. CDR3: CASSLPSFGNEQFF. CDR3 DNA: TGTGCCAGCAGCTTGCCTAGCTTTGGTAATGAGCAGTTCTTC.

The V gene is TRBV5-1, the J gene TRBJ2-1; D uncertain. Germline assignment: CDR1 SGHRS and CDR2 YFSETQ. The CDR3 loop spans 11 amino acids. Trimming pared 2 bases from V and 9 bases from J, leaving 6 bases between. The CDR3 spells CASSLIREQFF. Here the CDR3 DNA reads TGCGCCAGCAGCTTAATTCGTGAGCAGTTCTTC.